This TCR beta chain appears in the sequencing data of a study of blood T cells in healthy people across ages. Whole-study results and caveats: Across samples, TCR beta diversity tracked strongly with naive T cell percentage. Diversity figures based on one million T cells were deemed too low.

The individuals who served as donors were healthy Caucasians living in Russia, aged about 6 to 100. The second PCR ran about 6 to 11 cycles with a sample-barcoded 5' primer and J-beta primers. From the 5' RACE reads, TCRdb called clonotypes with MiXCR, one entry per CDR3 protein. The table includes roughly 800,000 distinct CDR3 sequences, 35% to 40% detected once. Points on this clonotype: Antigen unknown.

The sequenced sample was blood. The TCR comes from a man aged 18 to 30 in good health.

CDR3 sequence (DNA): TGTGCCAGCAGTTTCTCGGGGGTGATAACAGATACGCAGTATTTT. This gives the protein CASSFSGVITDTQYF. This rearrangement joins TRBV12-3 or TRBV12-4 to TRBJ2-3, with a weak D call TRBD2 (6 bases). CDR3 length equals 15 residues. Trimming removed 3 bases at V and 3 bases at J, with 13 bases between.